This TCR beta chain was documented in a study of T cells in Graves' hyperthyroidism and ophthalmopathy. Findings of the study overall: Separation of ophthalmopathy from stable hyperthyroidism was achieved by a 13 V-J model. Most expanded thyroid clonotypes above 0.001 recurred in blood.

From RNA transcripts, TCR beta CDR3 regions were amplified. HTBI primers were employed in a first-round RT-PCR of the TCR CDR3. TCRdb used MiXCR to reprocess the multiplex PCR reads, holding one entry per CDR3 protein. The table records 200,000 to 250,000 distinct CDR3 sequences, approximately 20% of them present only once. The junction had 15 bases not matched to a gene; V was cut back by 6 bases and J by 5 bases. The germline gives CDR1 SGHTA, CDR2 FQGNSA. The CDR3 runs 17 residues. With regard to this clonotype: Its antigen is undetermined.

The genes are TRBV7-2 and TRBJ2-3; TRBD2 matches at 9 bases. The receptor was isolated from a man in his forties with Graves' hyperthyroidism. The source material was blood. The CDR3 nucleotides are TGTGCCAGCAGACGCATGTCAGCGGGGGGATTCATAGATACGCAGTATTTT. Its translation is CASRRMSAGGFIDTQYF.